This is a list of T cell receptor beta chains from one sample in a study of blood T cell repertoires in COVID-19. Only in-frame clones appear in the TCRdb table, and some are missing; sequencing was by immunoSEQ multiplex PCR. Found here are 50,000 to 60,000 clones, about four fifths of them singletons; the top ten hold 5.5% to 6%. The specimen was peripheral blood. The receptors shown here come from a human donor in a cohort sampled during active or convalescent COVID-19. CDR3s include the opening cysteine and the closing phenylalanine or tryptophan. A D gene is named only where the DNA matches it firmly. A clone size is listed for some rows: how often the clone was seen (once, few, many), or a class if it is expanded.

j_call d_call clone_size v_call cdr3_aa cdr3_nt
TRBJ1-2 . . TRBV7-9 CASSLGQGLYGYTF TGTGCCAGCAGCTTAGGGCAGGGCCTCTATGGCTACACCTTC
TRBJ1-1 . . TRBV6-1 CASSELGADGTEAFF TGTGCCAGCAGTGAACTGGGGGCGGACGGCACTGAAGCTTTCTTT
TRBJ2-7 TRBD2 . TRBV11-3 CASRGGSGEQYF TGTGCCAGCAGGGGGGGGTCAGGCGAGCAGTACTTC
TRBJ1-4 TRBD1 . TRBV6-5 CASRLGQFNEKLFF TGTGCCAGCAGACTGGGACAGTTTAATGAAAAACTGTTTTTT
TRBJ1-4 . . TRBV25-1 CASSGTYNEKLFF TGTGCCAGCAGTGGCACTTATAATGAAAAACTGTTTTTT
TRBJ1-2 . once TRBV13 CASSLIGDHYGYTF TGTGCCAGCAGCCTTATCGGGGATCACTATGGCTACACCTTC
TRBJ2-7 TRBD1 . TRBV6-5 CASSYTTDRAYEQYF TGTGCCAGCAGTTACACAACCGACAGGGCTTACGAGCAGTACTTC
TRBJ1-2 TRBD1 . TRBV18 CASSPNRGGSYGYTF TGTGCCAGCTCACCAAACAGGGGGGGTAGCTATGGCTACACCTTC
TRBJ2-3 TRBD2 . TRBV5-1 CASSLKRGVTDTQYF TGCGCCAGCAGCTTAAAGCGGGGGGTCACAGATACGCAGTATTTT
TRBJ1-3 . . TRBV7-2 CASSPGVAGNTIYF TGTGCCAGCAGCCCAGGGGTTGCTGGAAACACCATATATTTT
TRBJ1-1 . . TRBV19 CASRWRRGGENTEAFF TGTGCCAGTAGATGGAGGAGGGGGGGTGAGAACACTGAAGCTTTCTTT
TRBJ2-4 . . TRBV7-2 CASSASGSKNIQYF TGTGCCAGCAGCGCCTCGGGGTCCAAAAACATTCAGTACTTC
TRBJ1-5 . few TRBV7-2 CASSLAANIYQPQHF TGTGCCAGCAGCTTAGCCGCCAACATTTACCAGCCCCAGCATTTT
TRBJ2-7 . . TRBV30 CAWSQAGYEQYF TGTGCCTGGAGTCAAGCAGGCTACGAGCAGTACTTC
TRBJ2-6 . . TRBV4-3 CASSQGQGLSGANVLTF TGCGCCAGCAGCCAAGGGCAGGGACTCTCTGGGGCCAACGTCCTGACTTTC
TRBJ2-1 . . TRBV12-3/TRBV12-4 CASSHRDNNEQFF TGTGCCAGCAGCCACAGGGACAACAATGAGCAGTTCTTC
TRBJ2-2 TRBD2 . TRBV29-1 CSAIGLAGNTGELFF TGCAGCGCAATCGGACTAGCGGGGAACACCGGGGAGCTGTTTTTT